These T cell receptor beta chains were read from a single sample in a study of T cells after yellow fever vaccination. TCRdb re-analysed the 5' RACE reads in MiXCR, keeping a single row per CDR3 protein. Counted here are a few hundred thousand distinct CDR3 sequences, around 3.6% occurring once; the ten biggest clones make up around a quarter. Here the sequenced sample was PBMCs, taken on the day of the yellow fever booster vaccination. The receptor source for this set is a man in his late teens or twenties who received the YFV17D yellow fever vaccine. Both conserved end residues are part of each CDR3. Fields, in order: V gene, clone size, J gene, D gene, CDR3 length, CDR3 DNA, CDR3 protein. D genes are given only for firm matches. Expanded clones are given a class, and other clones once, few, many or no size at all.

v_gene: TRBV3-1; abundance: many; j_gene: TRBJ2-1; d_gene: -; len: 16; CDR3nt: TGTGCCAGCAGCCGGGACTCAGGTGTCTCCTACAATGAGCAGTTCTTC; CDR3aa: CASSRDSGVSYNEQFF
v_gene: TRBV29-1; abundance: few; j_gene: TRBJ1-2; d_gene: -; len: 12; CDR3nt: TGCAGCGTTGAAGGGACAGACTATGGCTACACCTTC; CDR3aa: CSVEGTDYGYTF
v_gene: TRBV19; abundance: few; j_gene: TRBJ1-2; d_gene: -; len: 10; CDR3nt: TGTGCCAGTAGTGACTATGGCTACACCTTC; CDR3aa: CASSDYGYTF
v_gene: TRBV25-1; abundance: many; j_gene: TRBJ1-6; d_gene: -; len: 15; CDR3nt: TGTGCCAGTGATTCAGGGATTGGGGCCAAGTCACCCCTCCACTTT; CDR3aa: CASDSGIGAKSPLHF
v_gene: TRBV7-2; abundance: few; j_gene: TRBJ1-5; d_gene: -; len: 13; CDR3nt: TGTGCCAGCAGCCAACGGCAGGCAGGGACCCAGCATTTT; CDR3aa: CASSQRQAGTQHF
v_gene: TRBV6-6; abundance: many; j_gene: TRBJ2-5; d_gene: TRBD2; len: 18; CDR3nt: TGTGCCAGCAGTTACTTCCGGCCAGCGGGGGGCCCTCAAGAGACCCAGTACTTC; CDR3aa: CASSYFRPAGGPQETQYF
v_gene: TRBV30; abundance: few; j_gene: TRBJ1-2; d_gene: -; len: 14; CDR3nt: TGTGCCTGGAGCCCAGGACAGACCCTCTATGGCTACACCTTC; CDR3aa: CAWSPGQTLYGYTF
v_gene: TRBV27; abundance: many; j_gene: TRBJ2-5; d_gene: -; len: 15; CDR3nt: TGTGCCAGCAGTTTATGGGGACCGAACCAAGAGACCCAGTACTTC; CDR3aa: CASSLWGPNQETQYF
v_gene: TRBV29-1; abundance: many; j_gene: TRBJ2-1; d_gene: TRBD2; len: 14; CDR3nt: TGCAGCGTTACTCTCCGGGGGGACTACAATGAGCAGTTCTTC; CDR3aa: CSVTLRGDYNEQFF
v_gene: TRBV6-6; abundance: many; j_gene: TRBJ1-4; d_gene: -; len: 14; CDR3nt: TGTGCCAGCAGTTCCGACGCAGGGAATGAAAAACTGTTTTTT; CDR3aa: CASSSDAGNEKLFF
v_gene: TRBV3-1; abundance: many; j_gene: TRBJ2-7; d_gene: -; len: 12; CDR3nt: TGTGCCAGCAGCCAAGATCCCTACGAGCAGTACTTC; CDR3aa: CASSQDPYEQYF
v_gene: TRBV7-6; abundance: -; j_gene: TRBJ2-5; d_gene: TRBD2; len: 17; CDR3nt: TGTGCCAGCAGCCGAAGGGATGGTAGCGGGGGGCGGGAGACCCAGTACTTC; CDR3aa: CASSRRDGSGGRETQYF
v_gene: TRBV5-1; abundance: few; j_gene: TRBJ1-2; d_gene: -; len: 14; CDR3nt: TGCGCCAGCAGCTCCGACGGTAACAACTATGGCTACACCTTC; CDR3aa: CASSSDGNNYGYTF
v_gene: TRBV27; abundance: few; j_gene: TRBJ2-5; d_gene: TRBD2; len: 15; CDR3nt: TGTGCCAGCAGCCCTAGCGGGGGGGCCGAGGAGACCCAGTACTTC; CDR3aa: CASSPSGGAEETQYF
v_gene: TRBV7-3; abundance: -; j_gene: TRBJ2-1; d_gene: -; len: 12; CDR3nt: TGTGCCAGCAGCTTAAGGGACAATGAGCAGTTCTTC; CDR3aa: CASSLRDNEQFF
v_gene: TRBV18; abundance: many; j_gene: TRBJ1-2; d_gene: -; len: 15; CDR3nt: TGTGCCAGCTCACCAGAGACAGGCCTTAACTATGGCTACACCTTC; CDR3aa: CASSPETGLNYGYTF
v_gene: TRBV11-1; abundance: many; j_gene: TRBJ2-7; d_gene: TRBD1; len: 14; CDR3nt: TGTGCCAGCAGCCGTGCAACAGGGGGCCACGAGCAGTACTTC; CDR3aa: CASSRATGGHEQYF
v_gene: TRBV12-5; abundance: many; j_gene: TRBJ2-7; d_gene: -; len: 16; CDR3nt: TGTGCTAGTGGTTTGAAGTCAGGACCAAGCTCCTACGAGCAGTACTTC; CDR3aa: CASGLKSGPSSYEQYF
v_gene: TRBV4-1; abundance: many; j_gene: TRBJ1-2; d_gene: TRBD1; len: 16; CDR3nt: TGCGCCAGCAGCCAAGAAAGCGGGGACAGGGGGAAAGGCTACACCTTC; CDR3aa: CASSQESGDRGKGYTF
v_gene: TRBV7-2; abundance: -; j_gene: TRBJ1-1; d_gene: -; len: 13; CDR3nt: TGTGCCAGCAGCTTCGGGGGAGTCACTGAAGCTTTCTTT; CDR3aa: CASSFGGVTEAFF
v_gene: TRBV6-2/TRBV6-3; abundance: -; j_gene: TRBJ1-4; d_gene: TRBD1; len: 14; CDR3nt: TGTGCCAGCTGGACAGGAGTCGGTCGGTGGAAACTGTTTTTT; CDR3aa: CASWTGVGRWKLFF
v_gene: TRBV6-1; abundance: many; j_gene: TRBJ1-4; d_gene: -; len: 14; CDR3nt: TGTGCCAGCAGTGATGCGGGGGTCAATGAAAAACTGTTTTTT; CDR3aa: CASSDAGVNEKLFF
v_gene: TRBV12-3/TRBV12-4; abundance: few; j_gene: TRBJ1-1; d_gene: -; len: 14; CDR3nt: TGTGCCAGCTCCGCGAGGTGGGGAGGCCATGAAGCTTTCTTT; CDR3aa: CASSARWGGHEAFF
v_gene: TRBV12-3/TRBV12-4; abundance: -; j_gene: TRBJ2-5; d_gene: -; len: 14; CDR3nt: TGTGCCAGCAGTTTGAGGACAGTCCAAGGGACCCAGTACTTC; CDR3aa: CASSLRTVQGTQYF
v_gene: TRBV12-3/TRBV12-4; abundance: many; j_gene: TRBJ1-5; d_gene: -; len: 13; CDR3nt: TGTGCCAGCAGTGTGGGAGGCCTTGGGCCCCAGCATTTT; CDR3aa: CASSVGGLGPQHF
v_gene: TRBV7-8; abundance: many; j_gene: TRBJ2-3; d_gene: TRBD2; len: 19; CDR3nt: TGTGCCAGCAGCCAAGGACAGGACCAAAGGGGACTAGCGGGCAATACGCAGTATTTT; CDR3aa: CASSQGQDQRGLAGNTQYF
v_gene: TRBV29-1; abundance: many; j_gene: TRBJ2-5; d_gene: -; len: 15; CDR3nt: TGCAGCGTTGAAGAACAGGGAGTTTACCAAGAGACCCAGTACTTC; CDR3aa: CSVEEQGVYQETQYF
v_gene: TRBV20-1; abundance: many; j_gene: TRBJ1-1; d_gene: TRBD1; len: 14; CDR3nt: TGCAGTGCTAGCCAAGACAGGGGGCTGAGAAGTGCTTTCTTT; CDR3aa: CSASQDRGLRSAFF
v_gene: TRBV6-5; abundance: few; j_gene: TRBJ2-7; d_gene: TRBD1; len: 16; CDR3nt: TGTGCCAGCAGTTACTCCTGGACAGGGGACTCCTACGAGCAGTACTTC; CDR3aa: CASSYSWTGDSYEQYF
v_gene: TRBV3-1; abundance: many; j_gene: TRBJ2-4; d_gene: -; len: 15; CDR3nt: TGTGCCAGCAGCCAAGCGGGGTTAGCCAAAAACATTCAGTACTTC; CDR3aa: CASSQAGLAKNIQYF
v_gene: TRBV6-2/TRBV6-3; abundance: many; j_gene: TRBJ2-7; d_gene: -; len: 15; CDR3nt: TGTGCCAGCAGCCAAATCATGGGCCTAACCTACGAGCAGTACTTC; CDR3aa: CASSQIMGLTYEQYF
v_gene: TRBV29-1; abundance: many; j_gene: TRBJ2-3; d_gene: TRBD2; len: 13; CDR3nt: TGCAGCGTTGGGACTAGCGGCACAGATACGCAGTATTTT; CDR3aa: CSVGTSGTDTQYF
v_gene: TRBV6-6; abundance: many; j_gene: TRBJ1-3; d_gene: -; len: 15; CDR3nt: TGTGCCAGCAGCGGCCAGGGGAGTTCTGGAAACACCATATATTTT; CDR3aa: CASSGQGSSGNTIYF
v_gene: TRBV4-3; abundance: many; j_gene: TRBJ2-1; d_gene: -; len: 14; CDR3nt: TGCGCCAGCAGCCAAGAGGCATACCACAATGAGCAGTTCTTC; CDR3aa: CASSQEAYHNEQFF
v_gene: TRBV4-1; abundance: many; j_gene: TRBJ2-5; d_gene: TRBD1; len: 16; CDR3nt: TGCGCCAGCAGCCAAGTGATGACAGGGGGTGAAGAGACCCAGTACTTC; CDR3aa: CASSQVMTGGEETQYF
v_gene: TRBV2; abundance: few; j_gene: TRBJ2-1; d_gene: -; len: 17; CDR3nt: TGTGCCAGCGGTTCTATTTTTGGGGGGGCGAGATACAATGAGCAGTTCTTC; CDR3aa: CASGSIFGGARYNEQFF
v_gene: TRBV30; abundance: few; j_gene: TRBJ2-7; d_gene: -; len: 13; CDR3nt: TGTGCCTGGAGTGTAGGGGACTCCTACGAGCAGTACTTC; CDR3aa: CAWSVGDSYEQYF
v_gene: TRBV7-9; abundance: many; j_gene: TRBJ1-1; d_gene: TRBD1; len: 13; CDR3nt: TGTGCCAGCAGCTTAAGGGACAGGAGGCAGGCTTTCTTT; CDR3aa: CASSLRDRRQAFF
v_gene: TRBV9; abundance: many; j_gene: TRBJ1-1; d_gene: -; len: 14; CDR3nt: TGTGCCAGCAGTATCGGAGGGGCGAACACTGAAGCTTTCTTT; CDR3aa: CASSIGGANTEAFF
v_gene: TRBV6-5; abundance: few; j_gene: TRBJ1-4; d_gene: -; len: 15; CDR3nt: TGTGCCAGCAGTTACTCTGGGGGGGAGGTTGAAAAACTGTTTTTT; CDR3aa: CASSYSGGEVEKLFF
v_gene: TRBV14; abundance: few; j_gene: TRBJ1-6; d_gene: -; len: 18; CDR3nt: TGTGCCAGCAGCCAAGGGCGGTCCGGGTTGGCGGTCGGGACACCCCTCCACTTT; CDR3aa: CASSQGRSGLAVGTPLHF
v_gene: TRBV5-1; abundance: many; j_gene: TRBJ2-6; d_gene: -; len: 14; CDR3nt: TGCGCCAGCAGCGGATTCTCTGGGGCCAACGTCCTGACTTTC; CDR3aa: CASSGFSGANVLTF
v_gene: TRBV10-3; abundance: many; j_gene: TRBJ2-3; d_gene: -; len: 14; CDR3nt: TGTGCCATCAGTGCAATACTAGCTCCAGATACGCAGTATTTT; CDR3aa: CAISAILAPDTQYF
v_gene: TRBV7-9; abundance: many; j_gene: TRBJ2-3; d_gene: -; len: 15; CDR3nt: TGTGCCAGCAGCTCACGAGCGGAGGGTGGAGATACGCAGTATTTT; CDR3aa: CASSSRAEGGDTQYF
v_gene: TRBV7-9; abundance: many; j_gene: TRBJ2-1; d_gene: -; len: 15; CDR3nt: TGTGCCAGCAGCTTCGGGGCGAATTCCTACAATGAGCAGTTCTTC; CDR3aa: CASSFGANSYNEQFF
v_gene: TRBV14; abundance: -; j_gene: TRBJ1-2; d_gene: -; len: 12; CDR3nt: TGTGCCAGCAGCCAGGGGATATATGGCTACACCTTC; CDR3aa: CASSQGIYGYTF